This T cell receptor (beta chain) was observed in a study of T cells in Graves' hyperthyroidism and ophthalmopathy. Study conclusions and caveats: A 13 V-J model separated ophthalmopathy from stable hyperthyroidism. The model forecast ophthalmopathy, anticipating it by a median roughly 6.5 months before onset.

Regions amplified from RNA transcripts were the TCR beta CDR3 regions. HTBI primers drove first-round RT-PCR of the TCR CDR3. TCRdb called the multiplex PCR reads again in MiXCR, with one record for every CDR3 protein. The sample carries some 400,000 distinct CDR3 sequences, roughly 13% recorded once. This clonotype appeared many times. The target antigen is unknown. Specimen: blood. This receptor was taken from a woman aged 55-70 years with Graves' hyperthyroidism.

The CDR3 region is CASSPSRELHGELFF. DNA of the CDR3: TGTGCCAGCTCACCCTCGAGGGAACTTCACGGGGAGCTGTTTTTT. The rearrangement links TRBV18 to TRBJ2-2; a weak D match, TRBD2 (5 bases). There are 15 residues in the CDR3. V dropped 3 bases and J dropped 7 bases, with 15 bases sitting between them. Looked up from germline, CDR1 is KGHSH and CDR2 is LQKENI.